This T cell receptor beta chain was sequenced during a study of response to subunit inactivated influenza vaccine. TCRdb re-called the RT-PCR reads with MiXCR, one entry per CDR3 protein. The sample contains hundreds of thousands of distinct CDR3 sequences, 15% to 19% of which appear only once. Germline V lookup: CDR1 SEHNR, CDR2 FQNEAQ (reference sequence). The CDR3 is 15 amino acids. Trimming took 1 base from V and 5 from J, leaving 13 bases between them. The TCR sequence derives from a man aged 50-59 years who received an inactivated influenza vaccine. J is TRBJ2-3 and V is TRBV7-9; D is perhaps TRBD2 (6 bases). This specimen was PBMCs from blood, taken roughly 12 days after vaccination. The CDR3 loop reads CASSLGGIGRDTQYF. CDR3 sequence (DNA): TGTGCCAGCAGCTTAGGCGGGATTGGGAGAGATACGCAGTATTTT.